This T cell receptor (beta chain) stems from a study of cytomegalovirus exposure and HLA in healthy donors. Trimming took 5 bases from V and 0 from J, leaving 13 bases between them. There are 15 residues in the CDR3. The germline gives CDR1 SEHNR, CDR2 FQNEAQ (reference sequence). A multiplex PCR was run with 60 Vbeta primers and 13 Jbeta primers. Assay: immunoSEQ multiplex PCR; the TCRdb copy retains only in-frame clones and omits some. The sample shows 170,000 or so clones, less than 90% of them seen only once. The chain combines TRBV7-9 with TRBJ1-1, with a possible D match to TRBD1 (5 bases). The material sequenced was PBMCs. The origin of this receptor is a man in his fifties or sixties in good health and CMV-seronegative. The CDR3 DNA follows: TGTGCCAGCAGCGAGAAGTGGGGCCTGAACACTGAAGCTTTCTTT. Protein sequence: CASSEKWGLNTEAFF.